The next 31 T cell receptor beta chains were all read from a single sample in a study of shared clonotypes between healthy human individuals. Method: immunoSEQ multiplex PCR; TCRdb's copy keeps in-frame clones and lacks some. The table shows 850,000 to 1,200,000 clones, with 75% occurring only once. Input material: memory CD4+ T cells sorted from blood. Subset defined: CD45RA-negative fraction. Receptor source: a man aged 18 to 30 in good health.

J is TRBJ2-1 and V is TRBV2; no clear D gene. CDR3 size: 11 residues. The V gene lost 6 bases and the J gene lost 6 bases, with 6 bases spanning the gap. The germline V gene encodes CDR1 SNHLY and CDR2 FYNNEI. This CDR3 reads CASRYFNEQFF. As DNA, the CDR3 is TGTGCCAGCAGGTATTTCAATGAGCAGTTCTTC.

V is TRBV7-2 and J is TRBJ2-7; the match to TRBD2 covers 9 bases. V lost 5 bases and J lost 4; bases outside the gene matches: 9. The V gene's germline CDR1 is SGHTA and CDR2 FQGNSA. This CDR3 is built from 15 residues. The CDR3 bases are TGTGCCAGCAGCCCCCCAGGGAGCGGGAGGTACGAGCAGTACTTC. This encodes CASSPPGSGRYEQYF.

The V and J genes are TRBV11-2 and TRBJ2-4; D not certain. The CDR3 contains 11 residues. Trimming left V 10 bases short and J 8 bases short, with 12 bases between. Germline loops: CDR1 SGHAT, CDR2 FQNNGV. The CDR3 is CATRKWDIQYF. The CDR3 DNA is TGTGCCACCCGAAAATGGGACATTCAGTACTTC. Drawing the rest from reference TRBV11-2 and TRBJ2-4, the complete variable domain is EAGVAQSPRYKIIEKRQSVAFWCNPISGHATLYWYQQILGQGPKLLIQFQNNGVVDDSQLPKDRFSAERLKGVDSTLKIQPAKLEDSAVYLCATRKWDIQYFGAGTRLSVL.

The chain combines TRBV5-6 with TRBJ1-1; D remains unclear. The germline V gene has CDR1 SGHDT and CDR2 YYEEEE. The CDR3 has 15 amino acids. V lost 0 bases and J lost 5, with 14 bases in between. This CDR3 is CASSLAGGSGTEAFF. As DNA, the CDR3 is TGTGCCAGCAGCTTGGCCGGCGGTTCCGGGACTGAAGCTTTCTTT.

This chain's CDR3 is CASALGDRTEAFF. CDR3 coding DNA: TGTGCCAGCGCTCTGGGGGACCGCACTGAAGCTTTCTTT. V gene TRBV6-5 combines with J gene TRBJ1-1; weak D call: TRBD1 (5 bases). Germline CDR1 is MNHEY and CDR2 is SVGAGI. V was shortened by 8 bases and J by 4 bases, with 14 bases between the two germline ends. The CDR3 is 13 amino acids.

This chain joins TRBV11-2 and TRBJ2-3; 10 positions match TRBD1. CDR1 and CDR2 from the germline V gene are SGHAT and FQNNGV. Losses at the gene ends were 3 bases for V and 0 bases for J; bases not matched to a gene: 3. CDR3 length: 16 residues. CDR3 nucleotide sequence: TGTGCCAGCAGCTTCCGGGACAGGGGTAGCACAGATACGCAGTATTTT. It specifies CASSFRDRGSTDTQYF. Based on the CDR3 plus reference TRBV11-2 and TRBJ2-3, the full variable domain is EAGVAQSPRYKIIEKRQSVAFWCNPISGHATLYWYQQILGQGPKLLIQFQNNGVVDDSQLPKDRFSAERLKGVDSTLKIQPAKLEDSAVYLCASSFRDRGSTDTQYFGPGTRLTVL.

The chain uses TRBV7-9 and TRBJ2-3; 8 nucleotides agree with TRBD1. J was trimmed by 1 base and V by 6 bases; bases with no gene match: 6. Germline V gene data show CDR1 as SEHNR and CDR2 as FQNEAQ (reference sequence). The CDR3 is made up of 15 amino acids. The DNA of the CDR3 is TGTGCCAGCAGTCTCTCGGGACAGGGCACAGATACGCAGTATTTT. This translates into CASSLSGQGTDTQYF. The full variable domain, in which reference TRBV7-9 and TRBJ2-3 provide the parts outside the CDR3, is DTGVSQNPRHKITKRGQNVTFRCDPISEHNRLYWYRQTLGQGPEFLTYFQNEAQLEKSRLLSDRFSAERPKGSFSTLEIQRTEQGDSAMYLCASSLSGQGTDTQYFGPGTRLTVL.

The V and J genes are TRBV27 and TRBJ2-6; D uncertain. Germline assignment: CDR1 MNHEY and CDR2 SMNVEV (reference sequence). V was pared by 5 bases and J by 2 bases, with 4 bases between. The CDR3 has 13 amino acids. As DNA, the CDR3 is TGTGCCAGCAGTAGGCCTGGGGCCAACGTCCTGACTTTC. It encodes CASSRPGANVLTF.

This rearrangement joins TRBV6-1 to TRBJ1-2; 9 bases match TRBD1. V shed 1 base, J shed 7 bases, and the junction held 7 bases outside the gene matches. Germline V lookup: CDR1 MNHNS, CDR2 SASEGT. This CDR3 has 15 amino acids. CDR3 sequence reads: CASSEVTGGITGYTF. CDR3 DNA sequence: TGTGCCAGCAGTGAAGTTACAGGGGGCATTACTGGCTACACCTTC.

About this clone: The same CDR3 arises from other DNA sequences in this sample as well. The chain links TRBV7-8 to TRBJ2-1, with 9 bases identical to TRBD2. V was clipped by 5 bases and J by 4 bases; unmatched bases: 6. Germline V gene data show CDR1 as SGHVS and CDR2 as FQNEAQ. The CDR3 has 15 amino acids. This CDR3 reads CASSPGTSRYNEQFF. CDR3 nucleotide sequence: TGTGCCAGCAGCCCCGGGACTAGCAGGTACAATGAGCAGTTCTTC.

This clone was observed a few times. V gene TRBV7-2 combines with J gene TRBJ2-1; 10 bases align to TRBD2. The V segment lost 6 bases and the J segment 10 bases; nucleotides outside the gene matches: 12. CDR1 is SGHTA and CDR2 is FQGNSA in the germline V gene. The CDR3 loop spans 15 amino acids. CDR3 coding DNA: TGTGCCAGCAGAACTCTAGCGGGAGTCCCATCGGAGCAGTTCTTC. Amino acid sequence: CASRTLAGVPSEQFF.

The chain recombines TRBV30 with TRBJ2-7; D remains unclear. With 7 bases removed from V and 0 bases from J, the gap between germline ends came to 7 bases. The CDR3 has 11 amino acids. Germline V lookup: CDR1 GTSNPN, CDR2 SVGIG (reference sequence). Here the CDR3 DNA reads TGTGCCTACGAAAACTCCTACGAGCAGTACTTC. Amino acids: CAYENSYEQYF.

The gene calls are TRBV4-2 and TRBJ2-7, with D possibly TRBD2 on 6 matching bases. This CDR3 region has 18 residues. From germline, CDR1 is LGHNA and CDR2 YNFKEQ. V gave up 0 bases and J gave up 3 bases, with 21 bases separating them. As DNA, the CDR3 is TGTGCCAGCAGCCAAGAACTACCCGGAGGGAGCCTCCTCTACGAGCAGTACTTC. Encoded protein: CASSQELPGGSLLYEQYF.

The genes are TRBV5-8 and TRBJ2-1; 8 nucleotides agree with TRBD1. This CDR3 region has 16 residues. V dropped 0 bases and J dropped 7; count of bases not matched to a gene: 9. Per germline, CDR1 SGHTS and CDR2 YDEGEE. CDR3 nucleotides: TGTGCCAGCAGCTTGGGTTTTGGCAGGGGGCATAATGAGCAGTTCTTC. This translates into CASSLGFGRGHNEQFF. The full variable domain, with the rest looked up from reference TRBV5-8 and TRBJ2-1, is EAGVTQSPTHLIKTRGQQATLRCSPISGHTSVYWYQQALGLGLQFLLWYDEGEERNRGNFPPRFSGRQFPNYSSELNVNALELEDSALYLCASSLGFGRGHNEQFFGPGTRLTVL.

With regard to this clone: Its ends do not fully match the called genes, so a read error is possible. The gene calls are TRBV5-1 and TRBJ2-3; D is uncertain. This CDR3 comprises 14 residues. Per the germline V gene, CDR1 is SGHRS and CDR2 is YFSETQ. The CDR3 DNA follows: TGCGCCAGCAGCTTGGTACGGACCACAGATACGCAGTATTTC. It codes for CASSLVRTTDTQYF.

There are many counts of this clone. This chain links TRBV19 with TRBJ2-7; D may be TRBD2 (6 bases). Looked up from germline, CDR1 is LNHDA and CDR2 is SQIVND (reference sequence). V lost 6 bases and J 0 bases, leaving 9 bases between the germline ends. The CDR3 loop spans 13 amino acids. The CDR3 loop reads CASSRESSYEQYF. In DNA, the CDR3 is TGTGCCAGTAGCCGGGAGTCCTCCTACGAGCAGTACTTC.

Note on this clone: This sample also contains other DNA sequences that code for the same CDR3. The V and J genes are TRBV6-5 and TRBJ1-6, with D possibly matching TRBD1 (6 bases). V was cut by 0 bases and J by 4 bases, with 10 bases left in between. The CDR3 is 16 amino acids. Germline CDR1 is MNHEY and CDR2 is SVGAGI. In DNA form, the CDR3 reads TGTGCCAGCAGTTACTCTGGACAGCTTTATAATTCACCCCTCCACTTT. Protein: CASSYSGQLYNSPLHF.

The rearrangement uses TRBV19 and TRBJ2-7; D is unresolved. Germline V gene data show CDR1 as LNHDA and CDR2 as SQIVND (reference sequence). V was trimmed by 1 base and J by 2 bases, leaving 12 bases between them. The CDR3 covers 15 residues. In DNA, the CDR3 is TGTGCCAGTAGTATAGGTGCCACCGGAACCTACGAGCAGTACTTC. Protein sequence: CASSIGATGTYEQYF. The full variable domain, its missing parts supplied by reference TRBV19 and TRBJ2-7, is DGGITQSPKYLFRKEGQNVTLSCEQNLNHDAMYWYRQDPGQGLRLIYYSQIVNDFQKGDIAEGYSVSREKKESFPLTVTSAQKNPTAFYLCASSIGATGTYEQYFGPGTRLTVT.

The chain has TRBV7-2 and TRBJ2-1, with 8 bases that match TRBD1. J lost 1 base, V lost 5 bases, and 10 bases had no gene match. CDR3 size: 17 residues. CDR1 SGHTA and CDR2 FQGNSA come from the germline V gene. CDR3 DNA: TGTGCCAGCAGCCAGTCAGGGGGCGGCCTTTCCTACAATGAGCAGTTCTTC. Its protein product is CASSQSGGGLSYNEQFF.

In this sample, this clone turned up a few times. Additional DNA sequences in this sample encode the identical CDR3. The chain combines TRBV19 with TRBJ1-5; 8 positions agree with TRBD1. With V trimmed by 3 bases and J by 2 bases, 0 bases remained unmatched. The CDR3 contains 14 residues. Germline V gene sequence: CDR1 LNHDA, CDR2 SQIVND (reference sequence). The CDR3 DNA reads TGTGCCAGTAGTATGACAGGGGGCAATCAGCCCCAGCATTTT. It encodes CASSMTGGNQPQHF.

CDR3 coding DNA: TGTGCCAGCAAGGGACCCGGGACAGGTACAGATACGCAGTATTTT. It specifies CASKGPGTGTDTQYF. The chain uses TRBV6-6 and TRBJ2-3; 8 bases align to TRBD1. The CDR3 has 15 amino acids. Germline CDR1 MNHNY, CDR2 SVGAGI (reference sequence). V trimming: 7 bases; J trimming: 3 bases; junction bases outside the gene matches: 9.

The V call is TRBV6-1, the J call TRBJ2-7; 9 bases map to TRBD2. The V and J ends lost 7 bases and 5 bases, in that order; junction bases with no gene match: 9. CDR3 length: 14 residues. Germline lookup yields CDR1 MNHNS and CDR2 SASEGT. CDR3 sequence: CASTLSGSRNEQYF. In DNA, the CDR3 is TGTGCCAGCACCCTTAGCGGGAGCCGCAACGAGCAGTACTTC.

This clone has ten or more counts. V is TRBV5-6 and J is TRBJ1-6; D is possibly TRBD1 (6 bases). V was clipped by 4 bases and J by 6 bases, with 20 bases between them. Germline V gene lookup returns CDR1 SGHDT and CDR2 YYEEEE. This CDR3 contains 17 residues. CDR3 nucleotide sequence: TGTGCCAGCAGCCGGATTCGATCCAGGGGCGGTAATTCACCCCTCCACTTT. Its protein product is CASSRIRSRGGNSPLHF.

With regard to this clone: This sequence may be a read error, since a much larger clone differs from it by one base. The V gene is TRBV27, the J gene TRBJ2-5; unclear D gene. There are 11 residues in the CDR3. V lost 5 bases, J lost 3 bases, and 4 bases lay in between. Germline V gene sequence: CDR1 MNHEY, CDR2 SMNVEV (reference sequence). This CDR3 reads CASSLEETQYF. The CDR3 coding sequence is TGTGCCAGCAGTCTGGAAGAGACCCAGTACTTC.

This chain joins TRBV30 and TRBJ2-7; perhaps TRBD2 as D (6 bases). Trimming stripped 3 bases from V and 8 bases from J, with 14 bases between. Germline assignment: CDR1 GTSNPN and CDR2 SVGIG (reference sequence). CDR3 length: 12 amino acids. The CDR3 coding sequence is TGTGCCTGGAGGGAAATAGCGGACAAGCAGTACTTC. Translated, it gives CAWREIADKQYF.

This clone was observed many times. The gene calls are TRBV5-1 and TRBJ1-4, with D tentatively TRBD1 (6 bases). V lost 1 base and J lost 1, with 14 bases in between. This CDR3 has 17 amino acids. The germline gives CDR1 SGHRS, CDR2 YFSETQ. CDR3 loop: CASSLWDIGETNEKLFF. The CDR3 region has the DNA TGCGCCAGCAGCTTGTGGGACATCGGAGAAACTAATGAAAAACTGTTTTTT.

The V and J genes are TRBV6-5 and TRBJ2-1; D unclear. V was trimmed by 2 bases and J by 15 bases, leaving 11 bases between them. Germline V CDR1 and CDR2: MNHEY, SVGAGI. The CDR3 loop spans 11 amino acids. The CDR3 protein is CASSYRLRTFF. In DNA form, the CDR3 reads TGTGCCAGCAGTTACCGGCTCAGAACGTTCTTC.

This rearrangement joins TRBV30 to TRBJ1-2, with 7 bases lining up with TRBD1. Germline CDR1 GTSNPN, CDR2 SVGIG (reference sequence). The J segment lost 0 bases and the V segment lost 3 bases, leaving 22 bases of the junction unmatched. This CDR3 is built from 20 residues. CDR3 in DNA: TGTGCCTGGAGCCCCAAAGCTCTTGGGGGACAGATCCTGACTAACTATGGCTACACCTTC. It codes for CAWSPKALGGQILTNYGYTF.

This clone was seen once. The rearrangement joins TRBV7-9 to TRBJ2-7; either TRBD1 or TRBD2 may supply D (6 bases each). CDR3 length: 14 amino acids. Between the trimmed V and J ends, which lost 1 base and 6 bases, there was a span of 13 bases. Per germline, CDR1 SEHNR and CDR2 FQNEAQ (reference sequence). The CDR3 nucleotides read TGTGCCAGCAGCTTAGGGGTCAGGGGACTCGAGCAGTACTTC. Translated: CASSLGVRGLEQYF.

CDR3 coding DNA: TGTGCCAGCAGTGACGGGCAGATGAACACTGAAGCTTTCTTT. Translating gives CASSDGQMNTEAFF. V gene TRBV25-1 combines with J gene TRBJ1-1, with D unresolved. The CDR3 has 14 amino acids. Trimming shortened V by 3 bases and J by 0 bases, and 8 bases separated the two germline ends. Germline lookup yields CDR1 MGHDK and CDR2 SYGVNS.

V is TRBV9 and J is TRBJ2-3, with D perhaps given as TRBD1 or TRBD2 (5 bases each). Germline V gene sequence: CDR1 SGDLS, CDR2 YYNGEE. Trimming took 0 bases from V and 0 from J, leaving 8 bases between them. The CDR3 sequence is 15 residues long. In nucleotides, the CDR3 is TGTGCCAGCAGCGTAGCCGGGACGAGCACAGATACGCAGTATTTT. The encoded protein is CASSVAGTSTDTQYF. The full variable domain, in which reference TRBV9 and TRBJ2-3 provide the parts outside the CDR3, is DSGVTQTPKHLITATGQRVTLRCSPRSGDLSVYWYQQSLDQGLQFLIQYYNGEERAKGNILERFSAQQFPDLHSELNLSSLELGDSALYFCASSVAGTSTDTQYFGPGTRLTVL.